The table lists the clone carrying this T cell receptor (beta chain) with a count of one. Its antigen is unidentified. This sample was included in a study of T cell repertoires in cytomegalovirus infection. Overall study context: Public signatures in TCR beta pointed to CMV infection and matching HLA type.

Study conclusions and caveats: Adding up the frequency of public TCR beta families identified people who carried CMV plus the relevant HLA. CMV-specific TCR beta clonotypes restricted by HLA-C were the ones dominating the ex vivo response.

TCRdb re-analysed the reads in MiXCR, keeping a single row per CDR3 protein. Counted here are 230,000 or so distinct CDR3 sequences, 35% to 40% occurring once; the ten biggest clones make up roughly three fifths. Per germline, CDR1 SEHNR and CDR2 FQNEAQ (reference sequence). The CDR3 consists of 15 residues. Unmatched junction bases numbered 10, after V lost 5 bases and J lost 5 bases. The source material was CD8+ T cells from cultured PBMCs, sampled from culture after CMV antigen stimulation. V usage is TRBV7-9 and J usage is TRBJ2-7; 9 nucleotides match TRBD1. The receptor was derived from a human donor in good health (CMV status not recorded). Some clones in this sample may be carry-over from other donors' samples. The CDR3 nucleotides are TGTGCCAGCAGCGTCTTCCGGGACAGGGATAACGAGCAGTACTTC. This translates into CASSVFRDRDNEQYF. The full variable domain, in which reference TRBV7-9 and TRBJ2-7 provide the parts outside the CDR3, is DTGVSQNPRHKITKRGQNVTFRCDPISEHNRLYWYRQTLGQGPEFLTYFQNEAQLEKSRLLSDRFSAERPKGSFSTLEIQRTEQGDSAMYLCASSVFRDRDNEQYFGPGTRLTVT.